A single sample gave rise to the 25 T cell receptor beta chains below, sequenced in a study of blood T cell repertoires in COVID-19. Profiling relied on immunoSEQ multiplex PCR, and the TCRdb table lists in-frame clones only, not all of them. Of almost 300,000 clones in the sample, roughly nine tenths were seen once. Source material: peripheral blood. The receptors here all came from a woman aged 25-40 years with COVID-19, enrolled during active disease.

CDR3 nucleotides: TGTGCCAGCAGCAAGAGGGGGTCGCAGGACTATGGCTACACCTTC. The encoded protein is CASSKRGSQDYGYTF. The rearrangement joins TRBV7-8 to TRBJ1-2; a weak D match, TRBD1 (6 bases). From germline, CDR1 is SGHVS and CDR2 FQNEAQ. V gave up 5 bases and J gave up 3 bases, with 16 bases separating them. The length of the CDR3 is 15 residues.

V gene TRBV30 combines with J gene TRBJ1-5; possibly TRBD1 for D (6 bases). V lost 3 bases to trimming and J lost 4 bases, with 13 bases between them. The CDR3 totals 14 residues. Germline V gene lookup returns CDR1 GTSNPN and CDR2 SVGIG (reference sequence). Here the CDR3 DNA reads TGTGCCTGGAGATCCGGACAGTCGAATCAGCCCCAGCATTTT. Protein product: CAWRSGQSNQPQHF.

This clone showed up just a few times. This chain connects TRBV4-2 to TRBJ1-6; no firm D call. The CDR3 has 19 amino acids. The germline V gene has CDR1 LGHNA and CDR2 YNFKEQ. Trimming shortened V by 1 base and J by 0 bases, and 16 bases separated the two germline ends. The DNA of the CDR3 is TGTGCCAGCAGCCAAGGCTTGGGCCGTCGGGGCTCCTATAATTCACCCCTCCACTTT. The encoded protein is CASSQGLGRRGSYNSPLHF.

The CDR3 DNA reads TGCGCCAGCAGTGAGTCGATAGCGGGGGGGAAGTATTTT. Protein sequence: CASSESIAGGKYF. The rearrangement joins TRBV10-1 to TRBJ2-3; 11 nucleotides align to TRBD2. The ends lost 0 bases at V and 13 bases at J; junction bases unmatched: 3. Germline V CDR1 and CDR2: WNHNN, SYGVQD (reference sequence). The CDR3 is 13 residues long.

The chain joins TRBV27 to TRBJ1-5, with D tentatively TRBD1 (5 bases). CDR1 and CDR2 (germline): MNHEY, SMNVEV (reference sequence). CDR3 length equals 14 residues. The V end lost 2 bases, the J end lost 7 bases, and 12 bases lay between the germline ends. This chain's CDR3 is CASSLHRLNQPQHF. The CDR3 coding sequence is TGTGCCAGCAGTTTACACAGGTTAAACCAGCCCCAGCATTTT.

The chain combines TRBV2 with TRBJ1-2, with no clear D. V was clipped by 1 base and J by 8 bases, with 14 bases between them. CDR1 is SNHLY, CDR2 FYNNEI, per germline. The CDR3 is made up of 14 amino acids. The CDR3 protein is CASSEGFLASGYTF. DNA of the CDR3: TGTGCCAGCAGTGAAGGGTTCCTAGCATCCGGCTACACCTTC. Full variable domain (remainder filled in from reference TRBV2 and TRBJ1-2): EPEVTQTPSHQVTQMGQEVILRCVPISNHLYFYWYRQILGQKVEFLVSFYNNEISEKSEIFDDQFSVERPDGSNFTLKIRSTKLEDSAMYFCASSEGFLASGYTFGSGTRLTVV.

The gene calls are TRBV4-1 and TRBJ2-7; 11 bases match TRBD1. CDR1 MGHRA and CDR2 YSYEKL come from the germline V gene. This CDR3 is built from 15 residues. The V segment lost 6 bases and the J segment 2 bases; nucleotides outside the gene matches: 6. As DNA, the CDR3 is TGCGCCAGCAGTTACACGGACAGGGGGCCCTACGAGCAGTACTTC. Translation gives CASSYTDRGPYEQYF.

The CDR3 reads CASSEADSQYYGYTF. In DNA form, the CDR3 reads TGTGCCAGCAGTGAAGCGGACAGTCAATACTATGGCTACACCTTC. The rearrangement joins TRBV6-1 to TRBJ1-2; TRBD1 is a possible D gene (6 bases). This CDR3 contains 15 residues. CDR1 MNHNS and CDR2 SASEGT come from the germline V gene. Trimming shortened V by 0 bases and J by 3 bases, and 11 bases separated the two germline ends.

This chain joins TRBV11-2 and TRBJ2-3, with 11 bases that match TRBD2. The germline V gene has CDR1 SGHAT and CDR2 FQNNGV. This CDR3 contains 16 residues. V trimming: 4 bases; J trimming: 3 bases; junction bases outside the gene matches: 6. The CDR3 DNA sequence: TGTGCCAGCAGCTCCATGCTAGCGGGGGGTACAGATACGCAGTATTTT. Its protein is CASSSMLAGGTDTQYF.

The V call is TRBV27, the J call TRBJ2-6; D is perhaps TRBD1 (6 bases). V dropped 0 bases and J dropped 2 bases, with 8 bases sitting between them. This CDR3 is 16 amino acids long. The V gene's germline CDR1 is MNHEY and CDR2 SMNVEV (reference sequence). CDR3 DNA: TGTGCCAGCAGTTTATCCAACAGGGCTGGGGCCAACGTCCTGACTTTC. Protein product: CASSLSNRAGANVLTF.

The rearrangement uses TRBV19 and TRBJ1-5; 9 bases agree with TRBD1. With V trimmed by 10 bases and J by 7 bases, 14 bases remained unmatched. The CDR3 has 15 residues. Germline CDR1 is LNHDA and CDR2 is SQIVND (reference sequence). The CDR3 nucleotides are TGTGCCACCCTTACCGGGGGACAGGGAGACCAGCCCCAGCATTTT. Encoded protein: CATLTGGQGDQPQHF.

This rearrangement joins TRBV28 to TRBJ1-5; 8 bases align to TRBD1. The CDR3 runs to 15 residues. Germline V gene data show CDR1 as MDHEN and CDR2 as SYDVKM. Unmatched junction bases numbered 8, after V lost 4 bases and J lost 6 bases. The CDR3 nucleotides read TGTGCCAGCAGTTCAGGGGGCGGATCGCGTCAGCCCCAGCATTTT. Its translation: CASSSGGGSRQPQHF. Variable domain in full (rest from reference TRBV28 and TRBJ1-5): DVKVTQSSRYLVKRTGEKVFLECVQDMDHENMFWYRQDPGLGLRLIYFSYDVKMKEKGDIPEGYSVSREKKERFSLILESASTNQTSMYLCASSSGGGSRQPQHFGDGTRLSIL.

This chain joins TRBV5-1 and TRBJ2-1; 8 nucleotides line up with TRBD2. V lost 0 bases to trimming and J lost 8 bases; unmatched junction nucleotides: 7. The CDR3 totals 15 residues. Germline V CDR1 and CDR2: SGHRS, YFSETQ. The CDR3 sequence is CASSLDGGAVYEQFF. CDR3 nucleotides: TGCGCCAGCAGCTTGGACGGGGGGGCCGTCTATGAGCAGTTCTTC.

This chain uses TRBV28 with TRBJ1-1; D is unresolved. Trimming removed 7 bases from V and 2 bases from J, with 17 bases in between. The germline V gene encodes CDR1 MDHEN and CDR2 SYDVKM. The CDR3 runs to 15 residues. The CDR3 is CASTILSMINTEAFF. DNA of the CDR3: TGTGCCAGCACTATATTATCCATGATCAACACTGAAGCTTTCTTT.

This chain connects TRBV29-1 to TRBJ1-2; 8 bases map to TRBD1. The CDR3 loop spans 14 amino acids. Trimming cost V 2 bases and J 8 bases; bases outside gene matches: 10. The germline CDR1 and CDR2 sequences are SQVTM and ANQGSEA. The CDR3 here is CSVESHRQGYGYTF. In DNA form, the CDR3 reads TGCAGCGTTGAAAGCCATAGACAGGGGTACGGCTACACCTTC. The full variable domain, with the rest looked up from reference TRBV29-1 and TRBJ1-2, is SAVISQKPSRDICQRGTSLTIQCQVDSQVTMMFWYRQQPGQSLTLIATANQGSEATYESGFVIDKFPISRPNLTFSTLTVSNMSPEDSSIYLCSVESHRQGYGYTFGSGTRLTVV.

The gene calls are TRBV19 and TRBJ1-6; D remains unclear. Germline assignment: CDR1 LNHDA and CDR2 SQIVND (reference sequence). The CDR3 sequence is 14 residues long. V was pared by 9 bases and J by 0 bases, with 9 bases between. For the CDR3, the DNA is TGTGCCAGCCATAGTAGCTCCTATAATTCACCCCTCCACTTT. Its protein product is CASHSSSYNSPLHF.

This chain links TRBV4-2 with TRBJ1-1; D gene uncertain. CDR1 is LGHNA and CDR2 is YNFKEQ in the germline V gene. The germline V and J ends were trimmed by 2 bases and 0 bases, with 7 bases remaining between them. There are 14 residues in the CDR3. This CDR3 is CASSQNSLNTEAFF. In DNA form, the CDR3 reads TGTGCCAGCAGCCAAAACAGCTTGAACACTGAAGCTTTCTTT.

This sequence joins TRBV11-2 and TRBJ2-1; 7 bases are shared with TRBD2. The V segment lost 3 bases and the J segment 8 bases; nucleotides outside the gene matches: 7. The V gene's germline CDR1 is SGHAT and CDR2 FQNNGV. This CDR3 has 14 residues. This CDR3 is CASSFLAAYDEQFF. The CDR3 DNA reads TGTGCCAGCAGCTTTCTAGCGGCTTACGATGAGCAGTTCTTC.

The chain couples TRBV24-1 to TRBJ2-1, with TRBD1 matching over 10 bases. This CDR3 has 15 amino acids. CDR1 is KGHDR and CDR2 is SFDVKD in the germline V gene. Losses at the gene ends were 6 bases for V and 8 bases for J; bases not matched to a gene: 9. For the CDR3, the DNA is TGTGCCACCAGTAGTCCGGGACAGGGGATCGATGAGCAGTTCTTC. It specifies CATSSPGQGIDEQFF.

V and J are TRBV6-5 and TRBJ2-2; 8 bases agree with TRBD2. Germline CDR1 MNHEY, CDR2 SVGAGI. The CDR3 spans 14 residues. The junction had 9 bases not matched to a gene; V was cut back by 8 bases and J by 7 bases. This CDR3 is CASRRGGASGELFF. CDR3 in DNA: TGTGCCAGCCGTCGGGGGGGGGCGAGCGGGGAGCTGTTTTTT.

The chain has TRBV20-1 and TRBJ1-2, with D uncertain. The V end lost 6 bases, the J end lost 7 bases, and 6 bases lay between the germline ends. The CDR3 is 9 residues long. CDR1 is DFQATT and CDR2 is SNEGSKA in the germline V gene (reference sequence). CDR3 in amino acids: CSATPGYTF. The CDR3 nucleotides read TGCAGTGCCACTCCTGGCTACACCTTC.

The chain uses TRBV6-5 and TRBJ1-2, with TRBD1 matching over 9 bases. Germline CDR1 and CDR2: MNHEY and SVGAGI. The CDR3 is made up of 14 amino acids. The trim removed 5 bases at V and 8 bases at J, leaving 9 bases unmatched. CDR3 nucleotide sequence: TGTGCCAGCAGTATACAGGGGGCCTTTAGAGGCTACACCTTC. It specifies CASSIQGAFRGYTF.

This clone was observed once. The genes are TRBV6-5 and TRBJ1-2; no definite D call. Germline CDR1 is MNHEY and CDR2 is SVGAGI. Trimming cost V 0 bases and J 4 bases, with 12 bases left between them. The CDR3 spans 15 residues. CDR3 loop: CASSYSGESGYGYTF. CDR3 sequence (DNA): TGTGCCAGCAGTTACTCAGGCGAAAGCGGCTATGGCTACACCTTC.

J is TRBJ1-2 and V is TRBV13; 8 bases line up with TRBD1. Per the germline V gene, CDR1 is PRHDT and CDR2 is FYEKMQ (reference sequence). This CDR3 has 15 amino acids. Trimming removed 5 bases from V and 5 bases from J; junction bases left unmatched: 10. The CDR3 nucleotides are TGTGCCAGCAGCCCCCAGACAGGGGTCCGGTATGGCTACACCTTC. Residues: CASSPQTGVRYGYTF.

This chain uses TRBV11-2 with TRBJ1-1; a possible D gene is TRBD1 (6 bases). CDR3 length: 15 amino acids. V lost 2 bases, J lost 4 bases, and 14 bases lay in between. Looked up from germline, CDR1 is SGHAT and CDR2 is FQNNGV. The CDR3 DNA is TGTGCCAGCAGCTTAAGCCAATCAGGGGCCACTGAAGCTTTCTTT. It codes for CASSLSQSGATEAFF.